These T cell receptor beta chains were read from a single sample in a study of T cell responses to AZD1222 COVID-19 vaccine. Measured with immunoSEQ multiplex PCR; TCRdb has only the in-frame clones, and not every one. The sample shows about 140,000 clones, approximately 90% of them seen only once. The source was peripheral blood, collected on day 0 of AZD1222 vaccination. Every receptor here comes from an adult in good health. Each CDR3 is given without its conserved first and last residue. Rows give clone size only sometimes, using once, few, many, or a class for an expanded clone.

size | V | CDR3
few | TRBV6-5 | ASRGGSSYEQY
NA | TRBV12-5 | ASARTGGGNEQF
NA | TRBV7-2 | ASSFLGTEAF
NA | TRBV3-1/TRBV3-2 | ASSQAGSPDTQY
NA | TRBV6-5 | ASSPETQY
NA | TRBV6-5 | ASTNPQRDTQY
few | TRBV30 | AWSRGGRNQPQH
few | TRBV19 | ASTDRGQSPLH
NA | TRBV9 | ASSLLGTGAPGRSDTQY
NA | TRBV12-5 | ASGSWGGGRGPYGYT
NA | TRBV6-4 | ASSEAGAGANVLT
NA | TRBV7-6 | ASSPPTDTQY
NA | TRBV7-8 | ASSLEGDFYTEAF
NA | TRBV6-5 | ASHSLRDPTYEQY
NA | TRBV27 | ASSPPGTAGNQPQH
NA | TRBV16 | ASSPATGGNYGYT
NA | TRBV11-3 | ASSPNLGETQY